Each of the 26 T cell receptor beta chains below was sequenced from the same sample in a study of blood T cells in healthy people across ages. A J-beta primer mix and a sample-barcoded 5' primer were used in a second PCR of roughly 6 to 12 cycles. TCRdb re-called the 5' RACE reads through MiXCR, storing one row per CDR3 protein. Among about 680,000 distinct CDR3 sequences listed, about 52% were seen once. Sequencing was carried out using blood. The receptors shown here come from a woman aged 55-75 years in good health.

CDR3: CASSFRDRLNAGPGEQYF. The CDR3, as DNA: TGTGCCAGCAGCTTCCGGGACAGGTTAAACGCTGGGCCGGGCGAGCAGTACTTC. The chain employs TRBV7-9 and TRBJ2-7; 8 positions match TRBD1. The CDR3 loop spans 18 amino acids. Trimming at V came to 3 bases and at J to 6 bases, leaving 19 bases not matched to a gene. The V gene's germline CDR1 is SEHNR and CDR2 FQNEAQ (reference sequence).

This clonotype was recorded a few times. This chain links TRBV10-3 with TRBJ2-3; no firm D call. CDR1 is ENHRY and CDR2 is SYGVKD in the germline V gene. The CDR3 loop spans 12 amino acids. V lost 2 bases and J lost 6, with 6 bases in between. The DNA of the CDR3 is TGTGCCATCAGTGAGGCCCAGGATACGCAGTATTTT. This sequence encodes CAISEAQDTQYF.

This chain connects TRBV20-1 to TRBJ1-5; tentative D call: TRBD1 (5 bases). The CDR3 has 15 residues. With 4 bases removed from V and 4 bases from J, the gap between germline ends came to 17 bases. The germline CDR1 and CDR2 sequences are DFQATT and SNEGSKA (reference sequence). As DNA, the CDR3 is TGCAGTGCTAAACCGCGAGGGGATTTTAATCAGCCCCAGCATTTT. It specifies CSAKPRGDFNQPQHF.

The V gene is TRBV5-1, the J gene TRBJ2-3, with TRBD2 identical over 10 bases. CDR1 is SGHRS, CDR2 YFSETQ, per germline. The CDR3 has 16 amino acids. Trimming cost V 3 bases and J 1 base; bases outside gene matches: 5. CDR3 amino acids: CASSSVSGRGTDTQYF. The CDR3 DNA reads TGCGCCAGCAGCTCCGTAAGCGGGAGGGGCACAGATACGCAGTATTTT.

In its sample, this clonotype was seen once. The V call is TRBV20-1, the J call TRBJ2-3; no definite D call. The CDR3 runs to 11 residues. Germline V gene data show CDR1 as DFQATT and CDR2 as SNEGSKA (reference sequence). Here the CDR3 reads CSPRSTDTQYF. CDR3 DNA: TGCAGCCCCAGGAGCACAGATACGCAGTATTTT.

V and J are TRBV29-1 and TRBJ2-5; D is unclear. The CDR3 totals 11 residues. V dropped 5 bases and J dropped 11 bases, with 15 bases sitting between them. The germline CDR1 and CDR2 sequences are SQVTM and ANQGSEA. The CDR3 DNA reads as TGCAGCGTTCCGTCTGTGGGTGAGCAGTACTTC. Its translation: CSVPSVGEQYF.

This chain links TRBV29-1 with TRBJ2-1, with TRBD1 as a possible D gene (7 bases). The J call is in doubt because the DNA end fits TRBJ2-7 better. This CDR3 spans 12 amino acids. CDR1 is SQVTM, CDR2 ANQGSEA, per germline. This chain's CDR3 is CSVGGQYNEQYF. The DNA for the CDR3 is TGCAGCGTGGGGGGACAGTACAATGAGCAGTACTTC.

The J gene is TRBJ1-1, the V gene TRBV12-3 or TRBV12-4; unclear D gene. This CDR3 has 13 residues. V was clipped by 5 bases and J by 1 base, with 8 bases between them. The CDR3 sequence: CASSISANTEAFF. DNA of the CDR3: TGTGCCAGCAGTATTTCAGCGAACACTGAAGCTTTCTTT.

The gene calls are TRBV20-1 and TRBJ2-3; TRBD2 matches 8 bases. In germline, CDR1 is DFQATT, CDR2 SNEGSKA (reference sequence). With V trimmed by 4 bases and J by 0 bases, 6 bases remained unmatched. This CDR3 is 15 amino acids long. CDR3 sequence: CSAISGSSSTDTQYF. The CDR3 nucleotides are TGCAGTGCTATAAGCGGGAGTTCGAGCACAGATACGCAGTATTTT.

In its sample, this clonotype was seen a few times. V usage is TRBV7-2 and J usage is TRBJ2-3, with 10 nucleotides matching TRBD2. The CDR3 spans 16 residues. The ends lost 4 bases at V and 4 bases at J; junction bases unmatched: 8. Germline CDR1 is SGHTA and CDR2 is FQGNSA. CDR3 sequence: CASSSPSGRPADTQYF. The CDR3 DNA reads TGTGCCAGCAGCTCCCCTAGCGGGAGACCTGCAGATACGCAGTATTTT.

The rearrangement links TRBV4-3 to TRBJ2-1; 9 bases are shared with TRBD1. Trimming cost V 0 bases and J 7 bases; bases outside gene matches: 4. This CDR3 has 15 residues. Per germline, CDR1 LGHNA and CDR2 YSLEER. The CDR3 sequence: CASSQEGTGRNEQFF. The CDR3 DNA reads as TGCGCCAGCAGCCAAGAAGGGACAGGGCGTAATGAGCAGTTCTTC.

J is TRBJ1-1 and V is TRBV28; D is undetermined. The CDR3 loop spans 16 amino acids. Trimming took 6 bases from V and 1 from J, leaving 18 bases between them. Germline V gene sequence: CDR1 MDHEN, CDR2 SYDVKM. The CDR3 DNA reads as TGTGCCAGCAGCCCAAAACAAACTCTTACGAACACTGAAGCTTTCTTT. Amino acids: CASSPKQTLTNTEAFF.

This clonotype occurred a few times. The chain employs TRBV20-1 and TRBJ1-2; possibly TRBD1 for D (6 bases). This CDR3 region has 14 residues. The germline CDR1 and CDR2 sequences are DFQATT and SNEGSKA (reference sequence). V was trimmed by 4 bases and J by 8 bases, leaving 20 bases between them. CDR3 sequence (DNA): TGCAGTGCTACGGGGGGCCAGGGGAAGGGAGGCTACACCTTC. Translating gives CSATGGQGKGGYTF.

The chain links TRBV5-1 to TRBJ2-3; tentatively, D is TRBD1 (8 bases). Trimming took 0 bases from V and 0 from J, leaving 35 bases between them. This CDR3 has 24 residues. Germline assignment: CDR1 SGHRS and CDR2 YFSETQ. The CDR3 here is CASSLVSLFARLDRASGSTDTQYF. For the CDR3, the DNA is TGCGCCAGCAGCTTGGTTTCTCTGTTCGCGCGCTTGGACAGGGCTAGCGGTAGCACAGATACGCAGTATTTT.

V is TRBV6-5 and J is TRBJ2-1; weak D call: TRBD2 (7 bases). The CDR3 runs to 14 residues. The germline V and J ends were trimmed by 3 bases and 6 bases, with 12 bases remaining between them. Germline lookup yields CDR1 MNHEY and CDR2 SVGAGI. The CDR3 DNA is TGTGCCAGCAGTTATGGGGGCGGGGGCAATGAGCAGTTCTTC. Its translation: CASSYGGGGNEQFF.

V and J are TRBV7-2 and TRBJ2-1; 8 bases line up with TRBD1. This CDR3 is built from 15 residues. V was pared by 5 bases and J by 7 bases, with 10 bases of the junction left unmatched. Germline-derived CDR1 and CDR2 are SGHTA and FQGNSA. CDR3 protein: CASSPDRGGWNEQFF. The CDR3 nucleotides read TGTGCCAGCAGCCCAGACAGGGGAGGTTGGAATGAGCAGTTCTTC.

This clonotype was observed a handful of times. The chain has TRBV28 and TRBJ2-5; D gene uncertain. The DNA end favors TRBJ2-7, so the J call may be wrong. This CDR3 has 11 amino acids. CDR1 MDHEN and CDR2 SYDVKM come from the germline V gene. The CDR3 DNA reads TGTGCCAGCACGAGATCCGACGAGCAGTACTTC. Its translation is CASTRSDEQYF.

J is TRBJ2-3 and V is TRBV24-1, with 7 bases aligning to TRBD2. The CDR3 consists of 16 residues. The germline gives CDR1 KGHDR, CDR2 SFDVKD. The ends lost 4 bases at V and 6 bases at J; junction bases unmatched: 12. The CDR3 DNA reads as TGTGCCACCAGTGACCCGGGGAGGGGTACGTCCGATACGCAGTATTTT. It encodes CATSDPGRGTSDTQYF.

The chain has TRBV7-2 and TRBJ2-5, with a possible D match to TRBD2 (5 bases). Germline CDR1 SGHTA, CDR2 FQGNSA. Trimming stripped 5 bases from V and 4 bases from J, with 14 bases between. This CDR3 region has 14 residues. Here the CDR3 reads CASSTLGAGETQYF. The CDR3 DNA is TGTGCCAGCAGCACCCTTGGTGCGGGAGAGACCCAGTACTTC.

The chain carries TRBV4-2 and TRBJ1-2; 7 bases are a match to TRBD1. Germline lookup yields CDR1 LGHNA and CDR2 YNFKEQ. CDR3 length equals 14 residues. V dropped 2 bases and J dropped 4; count of bases not matched to a gene: 4. CDR3 nucleotides: TGTGCCAGCAGCCAACGGACAGGAGTCTATGGCTACACCTTC. It encodes CASSQRTGVYGYTF.

This clonotype has just a few counts. This chain connects TRBV5-1 to TRBJ1-2; no definite D call. The CDR3 spans 15 residues. The germline V gene encodes CDR1 SGHRS and CDR2 YFSETQ. Trimming removed 2 bases at V and 8 bases at J, with 19 bases between. The CDR3 protein is CASSLPTDGVRGYTF. CDR3 sequence (DNA): TGCGCCAGCAGCTTACCAACCGACGGAGTACGGGGCTACACCTTC.

V gene TRBV27 combines with J gene TRBJ2-1, with 11 bases matching TRBD2. With the DNA end fitting TRBJ2-7 better, the J assignment may be wrong. Per germline, CDR1 MNHEY and CDR2 SMNVEV (reference sequence). CDR3 size: 17 residues. In DNA form, the CDR3 reads TGTGCCAGCAGACCTCGATTTAGCGGGAGGGCCGGCAATGAGCAGTACTTC. Protein: CASRPRFSGRAGNEQYF.

This clonotype has more than one count but fewer than ten. This sequence joins TRBV20-1 and TRBJ2-7, with D maybe TRBD1 (5 bases). The germline V and J ends were trimmed by 4 bases and 2 bases, with 15 bases remaining between them. The CDR3 has 14 residues. The germline CDR1 and CDR2 sequences are DFQATT and SNEGSKA (reference sequence). In DNA, the CDR3 is TGCAGTGCTATCGGGTGGGGCAAACCCTACGAGCAGTACTTC. Translating gives CSAIGWGKPYEQYF.

The chain combines TRBV11-2 with TRBJ2-1; 9 bases are a match to TRBD1. The junction had 8 bases not matched to a gene; V was cut back by 4 bases and J by 10 bases. Germline CDR1 is SGHAT and CDR2 is FQNNGV. The CDR3 runs to 14 residues. CDR3 sequence (DNA): TGTGCCAGCAGCTCGTACAGGGGGCTATGGGAGCAGTTCTTC. Amino acids: CASSSYRGLWEQFF.

The chain employs TRBV27 and TRBJ2-7; 9 positions agree with TRBD1. With V trimmed by 5 bases and J by 6 bases, 17 bases remained unmatched. The CDR3 contains 17 residues. The germline gives CDR1 MNHEY, CDR2 SMNVEV (reference sequence). Here the CDR3 reads CASSLRDETGGIGEQYF. The CDR3 coding sequence is TGTGCCAGCAGTCTACGGGATGAAACAGGGGGCATCGGCGAGCAGTACTTC.

This chain connects TRBV27 to TRBJ1-2; D is perhaps TRBD1 (6 bases). V lost 2 bases and J 6 bases, leaving 10 bases between the germline ends. Germline-derived CDR1 and CDR2 are MNHEY and SMNVEV (reference sequence). CDR3 size: 13 residues. The CDR3 sequence is CASSLNRDHGYTF. The CDR3, as DNA: TGTGCCAGCAGTTTAAACAGGGACCATGGCTACACCTTC.